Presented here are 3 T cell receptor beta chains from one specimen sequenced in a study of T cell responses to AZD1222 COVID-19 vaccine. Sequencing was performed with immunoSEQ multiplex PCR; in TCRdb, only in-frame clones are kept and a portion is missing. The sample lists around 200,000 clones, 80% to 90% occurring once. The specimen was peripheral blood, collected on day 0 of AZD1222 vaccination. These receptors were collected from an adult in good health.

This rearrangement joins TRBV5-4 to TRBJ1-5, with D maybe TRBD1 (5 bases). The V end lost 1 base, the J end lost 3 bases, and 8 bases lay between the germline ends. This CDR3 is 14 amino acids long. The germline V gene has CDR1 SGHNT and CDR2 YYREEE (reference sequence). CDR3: CASSLIGANQPQHF. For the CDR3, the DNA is TGTGCCAGCAGCTTGATCGGGGCCAATCAGCCCCAGCATTTT.

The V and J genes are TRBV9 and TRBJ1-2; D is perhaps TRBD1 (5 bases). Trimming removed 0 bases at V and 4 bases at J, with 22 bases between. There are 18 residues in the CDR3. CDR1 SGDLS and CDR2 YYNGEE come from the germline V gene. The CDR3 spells CASSVATMRGGESYGYTF. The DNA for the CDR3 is TGTGCCAGCAGCGTAGCTACTATGAGGGGCGGCGAGAGCTATGGCTACACCTTC.

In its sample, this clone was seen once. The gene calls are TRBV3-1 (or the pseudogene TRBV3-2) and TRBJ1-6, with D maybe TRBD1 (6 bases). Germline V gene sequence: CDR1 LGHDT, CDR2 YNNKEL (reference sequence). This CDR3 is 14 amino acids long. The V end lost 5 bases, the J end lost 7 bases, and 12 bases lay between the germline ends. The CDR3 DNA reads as TGTGCCAGCAGCTCTAGGGGGGACAATTCACCCCTCCACTTT. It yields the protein CASSSRGDNSPLHF.